This entry is about one T cell receptor (beta chain). This clone showed up just a few times. Its antigen specificity is not known. No much larger clone is present one base from it, and per-base qualities are unavailable. Library preparation employed the immunoSEQ multiplex PCR assay. For the multiplex PCR, a mixture combining 60 forward primers for TCR Vbeta segments and 13 reverse primers for TCR Jbeta segments was used. The CDR3 region of rearranged TCR beta genes was amplified from genomic DNA with a multiplex PCR assay. On the Illumina HiSeq System, the amplified TCR beta libraries were sequenced as 87-base-pair reads. As for how the authors treated the data: A later analysis tallied approximately 87 million unique TCR beta chains across the 550 to 850 repertoires, and about 12 million of those chains were shared by two or more donors. Raw reads were error-corrected and collapsed into unique sequences by a nearest-neighbor algorithm in which closely related sequences were merged to remove PCR and sequencing errors. CDR3 sequences were aligned to IMGT reference sequences to assign V, D and J gene segments. For a sequence to be retained, a match of at least six nucleotides was required to both a V gene segment and a J gene segment. A rearrangement was called productive if the CDR3 had no stop codons and remained in frame with V and J, and every other rearrangement was called non-productive. CDR3 was defined according to IMGT convention as the region running from the second conserved V-encoded cysteine to the conserved J-encoded phenylalanine. The earlier analysis of about 610 of the donors excluded any sequence lacking an unambiguous match to a single V gene segment. In an earlier analysis of approximately 500 of the donors, a V segment was called functional when productive rearrangements were above 56.7%, and segregating when the standard deviation between donors exceeded 5%. To diagnose cytomegalovirus status from the catalog of TCR beta chain sequences, a statistical classification framework was built. V and J gene assignment, in a later analysis, came from comparing TCR nucleotide sequences with IMGT/GENE-DB human TR gene sequences. The TCRdist pipeline was used in a later analysis to assign CDR3 sequences and most-parsimonious VDJ recombination scenarios. A later analysis defined each TCR beta chain by its CDR3 amino acid sequence plus V-gene family, and excluded reads lacking a unique V-gene family. As a way to deal with suspected cross-contamination and a sequencing artifact, a later analysis dropped 592 nucleotide sequences that were highly shared and had low generation probability. In a later analysis, a clonal expansion index for each public chain was calculated from normalized within-repertoire ranks of inferred template counts. In a later analysis, generation probabilities were computed with a VDJ recombination model fitted to out-of-frame rearrangements, and the resulting probabilities were checked against IGoR. In a later analysis, TCR-TCR, TCR-HLA and TCR-CMV co-occurrence was scored with hypergeometric tests, and a repertoire-size bias correction was applied to TCR pairs. To estimate false discovery rates, a later analysis permuted the HLA or CMV assignments 20 times. A later analysis grouped co-occurring TCRs with DBSCAN, adding TCRdist sequence similarity when clustering within HLA-allele-positive subsets. Co-occurrence clustering excluded repertoires with fewer than 30,000 or more than 120,000 public chains, plus five with anomalous nucleotide sharing. Here the immuneACCESS table is served through TCRdb, limited to in-frame sequences with V and J called. Missing clones are a known gap in these copies; in checked studies unresolved V genes cover under half, and the rest lacks a known reason. Clone size and V and J calls were adopted from that table, with D and trimming inferred from the DNA. A total of around 40,000 clones appear in this sample, roughly 87% of them only once. Roughly 8% of the sample is taken by the ten largest.

These data come from a study of cytomegalovirus exposure and HLA in healthy donors (dated by TCRdb to the late 2010s). For the study in its entirety: In an earlier analysis of around 540 of the donors, 276 Gb of sequence data and some 100 million unique TCR beta sequences from roughly 190 million T cells were reported. Among the roughly 380 genotyped donors, approximately 76% belonged to the genetic ancestry cluster associated with self-reported Caucasian donors. In addition to the first cohort of hundreds of subjects, a separate validation cohort of some 120 different subjects was used. A later analysis re-examined previously published TCR beta repertoires from 600 to 700 donors and added high-resolution HLA genotyping to investigate patterns of TCR occurrence. To predict cytomegalovirus infection status, the study combined high-throughput TCR immunosequencing, statistical association of individual TCRs with disease status, and machine learning. Among 398 genotyped donors of the cohort, an average of approximately 230,000 unique TCR beta nucleotide sequences were sequenced per donor, 15% to 20% of them non-productive. Donor age, sex, ethnicity and CMV serostatus were compiled together with the repertoire data. The number of donors typed differed by locus, with 629-630 for A, B, C, DRB1 and DQB1, around 500 for DQA1, approximately 580 for DPA1, and around 430 for DPB1. The study was designed to test whether signatures of past pathogen exposure could be identified by cataloging public T cell receptors. In the later analysis, no new phenotypic data were used to find candidate immune exposures; instead, reliance was placed on TCR beta sequences and their occurrence across donors. A later genetic analysis used genome-wide SNP genotypes for about 65% of the roughly 700 donors, treating that subset as a discovery cohort. Both class I and class II loci were covered by HLA typing, at four-digit resolution. An early release that covered several hundred HLA-typed donors contained approximately 290 gigabases of sequencing data and tens of millions of unique TCR sequences. Roughly 5 DR-DQ haplotypes were treated as single units for association and clustering because of strong linkage in the cohort. Using immunosequencing, the study profiled T cell repertoires from 500 to 800 subjects and related those repertoires to cytomegalovirus serostatus. In an earlier analysis of a few hundred of the donors, high-throughput TCR beta sequencing was used to judge whether each TCR beta V gene segment behaved as functional or pseudogenic. All discovery cohort repertoires had been generated using a single sequencing platform.

General study outcomes and caveats: The cohort was sequenced for TCR beta chains only, and without alpha or paired-chain data the features that could be detected were limited. Some IMGT-functional V segments, including TRBV6-2 and TRBV6-3, could not be distinguished by the 87-base-pair reads and were therefore excluded. In a later analysis, about 16,000 TCR beta sequences were associated with specific HLA alleles at a false discovery rate of 0.05. In vitro tests confirmed that a few of the cytomegalovirus-associated TCR beta chains recognize cytomegalovirus antigens. Most CMV-associated TCR beta chains appeared to be HLA-restricted in a later analysis, and the HLA associations seemed to be driven largely by CMV exposure. While some public TCRs were present in many individuals, most TCR sequences turned up only very rarely across donors. Immune exposure information for the cohort was limited to CMV serostatus. Linkage disequilibrium might explain the correlated functional status among segregating V segments, but an unknown experimental factor could not be excluded. A group of highly shared sequence variants was considered likely to be a technical artifact of the sequencing pipeline. The presence/absence analyses assumed that sequencing depth was roughly uniform across donors, and that assumption may not be true. Approximately 18 rarely observed V segments, including chromosome 9 orphons, were excluded from the earlier analysis of approximately 600 of the donors because counts were too low. A later analysis found that HLA-associated TCR beta chains were more clonally expanded and had lower generation probabilities than equally common non-associated chains. In a later analysis, several top co-occurrence clusters were reported to appear linked to parvovirus B19, influenza, CMV and Epstein-Barr virus. In a later analysis, TCR association rates were found to vary across HLA loci, with the most associated TCRs seen for DRB1 alleles and the fewest for HLA-C alleles. Assigning TCR associations to individual alleles was difficult when HLA alleles, especially DR and DQ, strongly co-occurred. In the study, 150 to 200 TCR beta chains were listed as associated with cytomegalovirus. V-gene and J-gene trimming of TCR beta chains was associated with a missense DCLRE1C variant in a later genetic analysis, and the association was replicated in an independent cohort. The classifier was reported to diagnose cytomegalovirus status with high specificity and sensitivity in both the original and validation cohorts. Because HLA typing was unavailable for some donors at each locus, only the typed subset was used in association tests. The authors suggested that the approach could potentially be generalized to other disease states and immunological phenotypes. A later genetic analysis reported fewer N-insertions in productive TCRs among donors in an Asian-associated ancestry cluster than the roughly 700-donor mean. An earlier analysis of approximately 540 of the donors showed that most TCR beta V segments appeared in productive rearrangements either about 90% or about 30% of the time, which broadly matched IMGT annotations. A further reported finding was that TCR beta sequences accurately predicted the HLA-A and HLA-B alleles for most subjects in the first cohort.

The cohort consisted of approximately 670 healthy bone marrow donors. At the time of sampling, every cohort member was nominally healthy, though immune exposures that went unrecorded were likely present. The donor was CMV seropositive and was included in the group of 250 to 300 seropositive cohort members. Each donor provided a peripheral blood sample, and peripheral blood mononuclear cells were used for TCR beta sequencing. The Qiagen DNeasy Blood Extraction Kit was used to extract genomic DNA from the blood cell samples. V is cut back by 5 bases and J by 0 bases, with 5 bases in the junction unmatched. The CDR3 runs 15 amino acids, cysteine and phenylalanine included. Of the read, only the CDR3 DNA is kept; its 45 bases are in frame from base 1. The germline V gene yields MDHEN for CDR1 and SYDVKM for CDR2.

Sequencing input: PBMCs. The clonotype originates from a woman aged 35 to 49 in good health and CMV-seropositive. Recombination linked TRBV28 to TRBJ2-3; 7 central bases correspond to TRBD2. This receptor has the CDR3 CASSPSGLSTDTQYF. The sequenced DNA: TGTGCCAGCAGTCCTAGCGGATTAAGCACAGATACGCAGTATTTT.